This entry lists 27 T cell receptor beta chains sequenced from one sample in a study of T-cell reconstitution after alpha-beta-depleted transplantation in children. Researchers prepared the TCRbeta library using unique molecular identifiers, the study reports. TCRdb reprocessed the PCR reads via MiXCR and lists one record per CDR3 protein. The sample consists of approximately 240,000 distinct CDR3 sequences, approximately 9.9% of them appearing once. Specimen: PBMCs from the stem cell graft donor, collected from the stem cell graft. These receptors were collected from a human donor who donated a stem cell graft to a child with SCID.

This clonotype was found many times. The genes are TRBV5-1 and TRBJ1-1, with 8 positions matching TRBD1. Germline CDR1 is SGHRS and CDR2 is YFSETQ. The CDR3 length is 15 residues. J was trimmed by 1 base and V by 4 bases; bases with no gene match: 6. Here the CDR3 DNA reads TGCGCCAGCAGCCCCGGGGACAGGCAGAACACTGAAGCTTTCTTT. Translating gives CASSPGDRQNTEAFF.

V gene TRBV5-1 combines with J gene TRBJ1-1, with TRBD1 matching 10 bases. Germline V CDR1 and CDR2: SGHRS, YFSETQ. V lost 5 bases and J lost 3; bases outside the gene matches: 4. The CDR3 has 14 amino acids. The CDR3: CASRTTGGHTEAFF. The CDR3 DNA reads TGCGCCAGCAGAACGACAGGGGGCCACACTGAAGCTTTCTTT.

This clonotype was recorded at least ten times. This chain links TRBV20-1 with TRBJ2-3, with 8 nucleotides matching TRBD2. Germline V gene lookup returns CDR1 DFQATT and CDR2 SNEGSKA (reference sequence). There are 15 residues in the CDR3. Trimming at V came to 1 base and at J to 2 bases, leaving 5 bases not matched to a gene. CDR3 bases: TGCAGTGCTAGAGGTAGCGGGGCATACACAGATACGCAGTATTTT. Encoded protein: CSARGSGAYTDTQYF.

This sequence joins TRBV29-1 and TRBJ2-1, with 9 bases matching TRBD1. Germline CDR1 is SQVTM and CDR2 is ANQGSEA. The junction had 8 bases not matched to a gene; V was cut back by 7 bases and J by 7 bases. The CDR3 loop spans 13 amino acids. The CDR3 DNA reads TGCAGCGGTGGGACAGGGATGGCTAATGAGCAGTTCTTC. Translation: CSGGTGMANEQFF.

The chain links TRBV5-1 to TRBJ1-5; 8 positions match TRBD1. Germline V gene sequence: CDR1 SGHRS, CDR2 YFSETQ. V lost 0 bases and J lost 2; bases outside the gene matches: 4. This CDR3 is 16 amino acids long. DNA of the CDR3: TGCGCCAGCAGCTTGGGATCGGGACAGGGCAATCAGCCCCAGCATTTT. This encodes CASSLGSGQGNQPQHF. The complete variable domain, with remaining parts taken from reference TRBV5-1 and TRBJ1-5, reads KAGVTQTPRYLIKTRGQQVTLSCSPISGHRSVSWYQQTPGQGLQFLFEYFSETQRNKGNFPGRFSGRQFSNSRSEMNVSTLELGDSALYLCASSLGSGQGNQPQHFGDGTRLSIL.

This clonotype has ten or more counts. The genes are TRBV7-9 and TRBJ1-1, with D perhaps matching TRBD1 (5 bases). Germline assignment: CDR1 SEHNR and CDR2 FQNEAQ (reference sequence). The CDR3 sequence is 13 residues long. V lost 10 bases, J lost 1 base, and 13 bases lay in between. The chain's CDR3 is CANPGWANTEAFF. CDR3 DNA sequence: TGTGCCAACCCAGGGTGGGCGAACACTGAAGCTTTCTTT.

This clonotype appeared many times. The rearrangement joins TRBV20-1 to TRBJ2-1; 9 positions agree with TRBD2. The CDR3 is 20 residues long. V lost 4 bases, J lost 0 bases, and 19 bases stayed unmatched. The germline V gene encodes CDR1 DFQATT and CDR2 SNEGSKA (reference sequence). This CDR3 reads CSAIGPGASSGVISYNEQFF. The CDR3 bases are TGCAGTGCTATCGGGCCTGGGGCCTCTAGCGGGGTGATCTCCTACAATGAGCAGTTCTTC.

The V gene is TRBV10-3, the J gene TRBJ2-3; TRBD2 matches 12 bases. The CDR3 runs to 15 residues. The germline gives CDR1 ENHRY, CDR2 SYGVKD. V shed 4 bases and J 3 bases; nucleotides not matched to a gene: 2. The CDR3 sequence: CAISGLAGGTDTQYF. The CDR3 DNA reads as TGTGCCATCAGTGGGCTAGCGGGGGGGACAGATACGCAGTATTTT.

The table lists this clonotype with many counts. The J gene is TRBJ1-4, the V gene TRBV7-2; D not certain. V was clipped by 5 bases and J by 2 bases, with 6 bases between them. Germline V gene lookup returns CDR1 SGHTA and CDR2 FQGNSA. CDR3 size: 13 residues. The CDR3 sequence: CASSRFTNEKLFF. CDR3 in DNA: TGTGCCAGCAGCCGGTTTACTAATGAAAAACTGTTTTTT.

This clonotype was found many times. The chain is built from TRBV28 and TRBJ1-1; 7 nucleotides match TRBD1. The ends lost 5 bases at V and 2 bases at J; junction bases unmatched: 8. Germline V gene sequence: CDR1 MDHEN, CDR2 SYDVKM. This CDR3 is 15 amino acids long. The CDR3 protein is CASSPWGQPNTEAFF. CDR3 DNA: TGTGCCAGCAGTCCCTGGGGACAGCCTAACACTGAAGCTTTCTTT.

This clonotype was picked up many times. The CDR3 bases are TGCGCCAGCAGCGGACTCCTTGGCACTGAAGCTTTCTTT. Its protein is CASSGLLGTEAFF. The rearrangement joins TRBV5-1 to TRBJ1-1; D gene ambiguous. The CDR3 length is 13 residues. Trimming stripped 4 bases from V and 4 bases from J, with 11 bases between. The germline gives CDR1 SGHRS, CDR2 YFSETQ.

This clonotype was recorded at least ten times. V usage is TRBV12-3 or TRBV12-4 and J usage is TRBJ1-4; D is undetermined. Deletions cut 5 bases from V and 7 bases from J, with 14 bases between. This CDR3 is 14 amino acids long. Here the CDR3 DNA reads TGTGCCAGCAGTCCGGGGTCCGAAGGTGAAAAACTGTTTTTT. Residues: CASSPGSEGEKLFF.

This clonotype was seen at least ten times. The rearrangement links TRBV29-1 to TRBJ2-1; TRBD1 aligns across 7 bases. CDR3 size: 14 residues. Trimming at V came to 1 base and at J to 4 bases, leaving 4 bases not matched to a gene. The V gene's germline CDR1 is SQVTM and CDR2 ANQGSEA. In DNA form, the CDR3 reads TGCAGCGTTGAAGTACCGGGACAGTACAATGAGCAGTTCTTC. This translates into CSVEVPGQYNEQFF.

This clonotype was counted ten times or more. This CDR3 is CASSPPRDYTGELFF. CDR3 bases: TGCGCCAGCAGCCCCCCGCGCGACTACACCGGGGAGCTGTTTTTT. The chain links TRBV5-1 to TRBJ2-2; D gene unclear. The V end lost 4 bases, the J end lost 3 bases, and 13 bases lay between the germline ends. This CDR3 is built from 15 residues. Germline V CDR1 and CDR2: SGHRS, YFSETQ.

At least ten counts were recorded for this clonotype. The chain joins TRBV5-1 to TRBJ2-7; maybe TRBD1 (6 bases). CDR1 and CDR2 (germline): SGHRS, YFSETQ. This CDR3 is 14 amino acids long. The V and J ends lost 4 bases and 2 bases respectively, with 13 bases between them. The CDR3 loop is CASSLFTGPYEQYF. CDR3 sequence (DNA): TGCGCCAGCAGCCTTTTTACAGGGCCCTACGAGCAGTACTTC.

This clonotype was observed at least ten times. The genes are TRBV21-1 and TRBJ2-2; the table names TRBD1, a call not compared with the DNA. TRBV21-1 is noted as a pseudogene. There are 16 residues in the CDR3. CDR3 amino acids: CASSKVHTPGTGELFF. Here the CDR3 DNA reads TGTGCCAGCAGCAAAGTACACACCCCGGGCACCGGGGAGCTGTTTTTT.

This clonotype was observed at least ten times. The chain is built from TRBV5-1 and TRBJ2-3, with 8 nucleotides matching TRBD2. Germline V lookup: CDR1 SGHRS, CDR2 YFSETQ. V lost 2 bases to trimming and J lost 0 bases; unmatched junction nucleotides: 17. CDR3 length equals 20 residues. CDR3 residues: CASSLTGPTGGVYSTDTQYF. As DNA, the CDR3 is TGCGCCAGCAGCTTAACGGGACCCACCGGGGGGGTCTATAGCACAGATACGCAGTATTTT.

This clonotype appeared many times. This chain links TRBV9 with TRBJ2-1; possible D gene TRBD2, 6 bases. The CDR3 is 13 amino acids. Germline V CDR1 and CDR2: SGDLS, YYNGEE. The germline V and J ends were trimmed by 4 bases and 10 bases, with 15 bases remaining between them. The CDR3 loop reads CASSLDYPSEQFF. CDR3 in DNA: TGTGCCAGCAGCTTGGACTACCCGTCGGAGCAGTTCTTC.

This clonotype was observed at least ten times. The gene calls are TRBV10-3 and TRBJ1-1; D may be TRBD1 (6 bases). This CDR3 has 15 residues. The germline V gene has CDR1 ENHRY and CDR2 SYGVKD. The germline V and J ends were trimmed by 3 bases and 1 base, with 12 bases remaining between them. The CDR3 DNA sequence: TGTGCCATCAGTGAAGTTGGGGGCTCGAACACTGAAGCTTTCTTT. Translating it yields CAISEVGGSNTEAFF.

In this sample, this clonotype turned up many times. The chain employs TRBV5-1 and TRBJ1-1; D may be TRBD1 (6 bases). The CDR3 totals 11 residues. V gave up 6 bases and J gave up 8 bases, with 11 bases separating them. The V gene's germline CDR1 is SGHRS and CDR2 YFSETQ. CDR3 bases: TGCGCCAGCACCTCAGGGGCCGAAGCTTTCTTT. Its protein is CASTSGAEAFF.

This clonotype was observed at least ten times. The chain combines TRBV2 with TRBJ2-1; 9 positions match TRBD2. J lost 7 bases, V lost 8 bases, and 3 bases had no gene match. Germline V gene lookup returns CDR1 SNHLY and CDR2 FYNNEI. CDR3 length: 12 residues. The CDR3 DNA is TGTGCCAGCTGTCTAGCGGGGAATGAGCAGTTCTTC. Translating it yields CASCLAGNEQFF.

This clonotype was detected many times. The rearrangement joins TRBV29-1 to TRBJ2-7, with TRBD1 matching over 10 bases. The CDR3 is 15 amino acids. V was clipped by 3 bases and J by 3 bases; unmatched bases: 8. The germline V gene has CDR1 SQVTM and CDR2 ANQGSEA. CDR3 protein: CSVEGRDRGNYEQYF. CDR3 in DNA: TGCAGCGTTGAGGGAAGGGACAGGGGAAACTACGAGCAGTACTTC.

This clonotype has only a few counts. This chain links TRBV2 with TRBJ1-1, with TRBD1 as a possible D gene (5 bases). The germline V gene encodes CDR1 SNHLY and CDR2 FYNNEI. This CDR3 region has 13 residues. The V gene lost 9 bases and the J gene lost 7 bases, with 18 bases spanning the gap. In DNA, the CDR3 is TGTGCCAGTCAGGAGGTAAAGGGGAGTGAAGCTTTCTTT. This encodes CASQEVKGSEAFF.

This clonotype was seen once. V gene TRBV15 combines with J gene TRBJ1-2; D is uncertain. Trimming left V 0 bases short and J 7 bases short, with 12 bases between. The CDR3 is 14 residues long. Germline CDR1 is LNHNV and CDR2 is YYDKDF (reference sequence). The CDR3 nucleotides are TGTGCCACCAGCAGAGATCCCCACATAGGTGGCTACACCTTC. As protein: CATSRDPHIGGYTF.

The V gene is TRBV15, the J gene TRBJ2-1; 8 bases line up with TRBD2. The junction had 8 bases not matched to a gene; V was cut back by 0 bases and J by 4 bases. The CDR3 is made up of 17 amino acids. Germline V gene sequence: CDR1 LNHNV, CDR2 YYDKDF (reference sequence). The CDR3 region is CATSREGAGGSYNEQFF. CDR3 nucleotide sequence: TGTGCCACCAGCAGAGAGGGCGCGGGGGGATCTTACAATGAGCAGTTCTTC.

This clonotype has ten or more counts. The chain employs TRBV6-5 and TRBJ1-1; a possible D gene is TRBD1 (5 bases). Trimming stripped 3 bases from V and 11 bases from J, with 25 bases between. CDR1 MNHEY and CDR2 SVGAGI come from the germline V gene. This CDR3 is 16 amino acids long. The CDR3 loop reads CASSYFTGVGLMLAFF. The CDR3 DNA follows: TGTGCCAGCAGTTATTTTACTGGGGTGGGGCTAATGTTGGCTTTCTTT.

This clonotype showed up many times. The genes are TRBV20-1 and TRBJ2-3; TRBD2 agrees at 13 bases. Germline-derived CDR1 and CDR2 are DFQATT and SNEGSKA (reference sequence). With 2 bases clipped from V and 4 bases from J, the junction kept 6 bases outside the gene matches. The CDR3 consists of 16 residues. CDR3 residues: CSARTSGGAVADTQYF. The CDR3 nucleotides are TGCAGTGCTAGAACTAGCGGGGGGGCTGTGGCAGATACGCAGTATTTT.